This T cell receptor (beta chain) was recovered during a study of T cell responses to AZD1222 COVID-19 vaccine. Clones were read by immunoSEQ multiplex PCR, and TCRdb kept only the in-frame ones, dropping some. The data contain 150,000 or so clones, around 85% of them singletons. This clone was recorded a few times. CDR1 LGHNA and CDR2 YSLEER come from the germline V gene. V dropped 0 bases and J dropped 2 bases, with 17 bases sitting between them. CDR3 length equals 19 residues. This sample comprised peripheral blood, obtained on day 0 of MenACWY control vaccination. This rearrangement joins TRBV4-3 to TRBJ2-6; D remains ambiguous. The source is an adult in good health. CDR3 amino acids: CASSQDPPVESPGANVLTF. DNA for the CDR3: TGCGCCAGCAGCCAAGATCCCCCGGTGGAAAGTCCTGGGGCCAACGTCCTGACTTTC.